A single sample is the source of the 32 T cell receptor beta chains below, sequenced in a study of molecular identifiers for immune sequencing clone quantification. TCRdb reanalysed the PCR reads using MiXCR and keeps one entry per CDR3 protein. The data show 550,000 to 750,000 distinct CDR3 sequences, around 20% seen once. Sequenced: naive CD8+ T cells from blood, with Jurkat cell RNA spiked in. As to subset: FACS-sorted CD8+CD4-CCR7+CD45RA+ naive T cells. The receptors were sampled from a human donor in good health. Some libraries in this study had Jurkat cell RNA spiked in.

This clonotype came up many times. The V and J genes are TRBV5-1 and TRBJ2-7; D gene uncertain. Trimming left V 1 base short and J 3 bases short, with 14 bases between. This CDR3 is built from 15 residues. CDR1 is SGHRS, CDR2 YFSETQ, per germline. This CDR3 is CASSLTLGIRYEQYF. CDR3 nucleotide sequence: TGCGCCAGCAGCTTGACCCTGGGTATACGCTACGAGCAGTACTTC.

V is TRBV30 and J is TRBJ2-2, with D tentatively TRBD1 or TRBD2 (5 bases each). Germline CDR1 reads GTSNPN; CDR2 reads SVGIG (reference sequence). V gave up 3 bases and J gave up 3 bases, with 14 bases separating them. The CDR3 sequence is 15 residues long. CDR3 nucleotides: TGTGCCTGGAGGTCGAGGGGCGGAGACACCGGGGAGCTGTTTTTT. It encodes CAWRSRGGDTGELFF.

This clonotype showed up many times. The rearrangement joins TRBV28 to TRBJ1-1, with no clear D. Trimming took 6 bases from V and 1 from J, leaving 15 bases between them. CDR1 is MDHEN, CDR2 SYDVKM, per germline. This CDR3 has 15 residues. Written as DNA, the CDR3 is TGTGCCAGCAGAGTTCCCGGGCAAAAGAACACTGAAGCTTTCTTT. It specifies CASRVPGQKNTEAFF.

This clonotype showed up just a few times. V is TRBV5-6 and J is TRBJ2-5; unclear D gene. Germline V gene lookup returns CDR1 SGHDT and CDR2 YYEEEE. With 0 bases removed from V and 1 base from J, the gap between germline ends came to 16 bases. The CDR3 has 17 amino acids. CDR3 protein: CASSLAGSPSGQETQYF. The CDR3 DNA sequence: TGTGCCAGCAGCTTGGCGGGCTCACCCTCGGGCCAAGAGACCCAGTACTTC. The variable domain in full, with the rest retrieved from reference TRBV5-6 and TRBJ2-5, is DAGVTQSPTHLIKTRGQQVTLRCSPKSGHDTVSWYQQALGQGPQFIFQYYEEEERQRGNFPDRFSGHQFPNYSSELNVNALLLGDSALYLCASSLAGSPSGQETQYFGPGTRLLVL.

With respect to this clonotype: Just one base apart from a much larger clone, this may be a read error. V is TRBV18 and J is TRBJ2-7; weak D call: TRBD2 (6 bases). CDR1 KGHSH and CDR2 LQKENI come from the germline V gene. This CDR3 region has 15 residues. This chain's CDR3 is CASLPPTEGANEQYF. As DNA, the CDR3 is TGTGCCAGCTTACCACCGACGGAGGGAGCCAACGAGCAGTACTTC.

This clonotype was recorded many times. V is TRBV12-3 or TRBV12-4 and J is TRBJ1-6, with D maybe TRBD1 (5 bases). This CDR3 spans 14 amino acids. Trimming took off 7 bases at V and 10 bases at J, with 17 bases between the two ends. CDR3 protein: CASTETEGYSPLHF. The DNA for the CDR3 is TGTGCCAGCACCGAGACAGAGGGTTACTCACCCCTCCACTTT.

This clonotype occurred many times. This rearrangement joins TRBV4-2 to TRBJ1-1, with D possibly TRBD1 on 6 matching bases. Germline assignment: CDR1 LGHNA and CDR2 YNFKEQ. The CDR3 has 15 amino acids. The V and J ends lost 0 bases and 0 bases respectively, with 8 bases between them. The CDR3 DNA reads TGTGCCAGCAGCCAAGAAGGACAGATGAACACTGAAGCTTTCTTT. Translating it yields CASSQEGQMNTEAFF.

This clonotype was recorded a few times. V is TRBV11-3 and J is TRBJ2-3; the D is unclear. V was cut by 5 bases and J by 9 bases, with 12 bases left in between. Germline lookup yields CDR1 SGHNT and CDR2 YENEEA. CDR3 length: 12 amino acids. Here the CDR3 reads CASSPGSGTQYF. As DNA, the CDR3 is TGTGCCAGCAGCCCAGGCAGTGGCACGCAGTATTTT. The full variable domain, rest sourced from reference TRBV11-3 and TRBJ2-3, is EAGVVQSPRYKIIEKKQPVAFWCNPISGHNTLYWYLQNLGQGPELLIRYENEEAVDDSQLPKDRFSAERLKGVDSTLKIQPAELGDSAVYLCASSPGSGTQYFGPGTRLTVL.

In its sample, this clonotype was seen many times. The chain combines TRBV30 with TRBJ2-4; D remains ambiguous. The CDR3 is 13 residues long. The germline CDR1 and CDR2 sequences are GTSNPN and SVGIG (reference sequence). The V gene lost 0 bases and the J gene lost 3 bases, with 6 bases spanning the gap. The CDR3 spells CAWSVLSKNIQYF. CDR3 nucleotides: TGTGCCTGGAGTGTACTTAGCAAAAACATTCAGTACTTC.

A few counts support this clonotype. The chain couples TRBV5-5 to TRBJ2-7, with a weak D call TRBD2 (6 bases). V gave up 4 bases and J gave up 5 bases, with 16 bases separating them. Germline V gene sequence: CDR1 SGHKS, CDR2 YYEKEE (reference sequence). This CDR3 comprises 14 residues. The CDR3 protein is CASSPTGEVNEQYF. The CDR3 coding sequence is TGTGCCAGCAGCCCCACGGGAGAGGTTAACGAGCAGTACTTC.

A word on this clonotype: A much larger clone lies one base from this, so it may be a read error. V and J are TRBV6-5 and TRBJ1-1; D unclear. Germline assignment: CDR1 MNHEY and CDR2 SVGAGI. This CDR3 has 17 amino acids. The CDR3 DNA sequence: TGTGCCTGCAGTTACTCGATTCCATACGGGCCGGATACTGAAGCTTTCTTT. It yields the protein CACSYSIPYGPDTEAFF.

CDR3: CASSRENQETQYF. For the CDR3, the DNA is TGCGCCAGCAGCCGGGAAAACCAAGAGACCCAGTACTTC. The chain links TRBV5-1 to TRBJ2-5; D possibly corresponds to TRBD2 (5 bases). Germline CDR1 and CDR2: SGHRS and YFSETQ. The V end lost 4 bases, the J end lost 0 bases, and 7 bases lay between the germline ends. The CDR3 runs to 13 residues.

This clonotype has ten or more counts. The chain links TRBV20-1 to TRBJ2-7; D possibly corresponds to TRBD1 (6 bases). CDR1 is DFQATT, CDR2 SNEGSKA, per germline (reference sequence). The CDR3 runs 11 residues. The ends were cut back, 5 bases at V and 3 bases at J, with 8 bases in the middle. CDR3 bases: TGCAGTGCTTACAGGGACTACGAGCAGTACTTC. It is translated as CSAYRDYEQYF.

The CDR3 is CASSLSPQDSASYEQYF. DNA for the CDR3: TGTGCCAGCAGTTTATCCCCCCAAGACAGCGCCTCCTACGAGCAGTACTTC. The chain employs TRBV27 and TRBJ2-7, with D possibly TRBD1 on 5 matching bases. The germline V and J ends were trimmed by 0 bases and 0 bases, with 15 bases remaining between them. Germline CDR1 reads MNHEY; CDR2 reads SMNVEV (reference sequence). There are 17 residues in the CDR3.

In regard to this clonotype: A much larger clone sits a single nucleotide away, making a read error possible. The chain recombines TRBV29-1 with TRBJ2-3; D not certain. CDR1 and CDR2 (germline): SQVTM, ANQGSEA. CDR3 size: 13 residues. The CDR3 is CSVDLAITDMQYF. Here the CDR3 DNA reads TGCAGCGTTGATCTGGCAATCACAGATATGCAGTATTTT.

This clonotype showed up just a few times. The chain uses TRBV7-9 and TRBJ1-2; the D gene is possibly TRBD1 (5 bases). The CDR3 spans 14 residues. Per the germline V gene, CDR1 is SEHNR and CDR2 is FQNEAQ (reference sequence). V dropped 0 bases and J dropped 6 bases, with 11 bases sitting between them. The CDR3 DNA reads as TGTGCCAGCAGCTTAGCGGGGGGAGTGGATGGCTACACCTTC. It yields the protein CASSLAGGVDGYTF.

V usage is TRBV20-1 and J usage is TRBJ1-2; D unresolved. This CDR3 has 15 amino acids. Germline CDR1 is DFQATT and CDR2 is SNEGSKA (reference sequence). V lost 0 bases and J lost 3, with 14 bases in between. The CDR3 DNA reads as TGCAGTGCTAGAGATTCCCAGGAGGTACACTATGGCTACACCTTC. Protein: CSARDSQEVHYGYTF.

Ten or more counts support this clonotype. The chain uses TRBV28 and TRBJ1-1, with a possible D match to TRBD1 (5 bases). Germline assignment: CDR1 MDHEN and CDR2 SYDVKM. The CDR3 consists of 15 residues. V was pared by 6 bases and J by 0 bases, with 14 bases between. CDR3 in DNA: TGTGCCAGCAGCCTTTTCAGGGCGATGAACACTGAAGCTTTCTTT. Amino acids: CASSLFRAMNTEAFF.

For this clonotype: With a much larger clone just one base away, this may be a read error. Written as DNA, the CDR3 is TGCGCCAGCAGCCAAGACGGGCGACAAAAAGAGACCCAGTACTTC. Its translation: CASSQDGRQKETQYF. This chain connects TRBV4-1 to TRBJ2-5; D is undetermined. V was trimmed by 0 bases and J by 3 bases, leaving 11 bases between them. The germline V gene has CDR1 MGHRA and CDR2 YSYEKL. This CDR3 has 15 amino acids.

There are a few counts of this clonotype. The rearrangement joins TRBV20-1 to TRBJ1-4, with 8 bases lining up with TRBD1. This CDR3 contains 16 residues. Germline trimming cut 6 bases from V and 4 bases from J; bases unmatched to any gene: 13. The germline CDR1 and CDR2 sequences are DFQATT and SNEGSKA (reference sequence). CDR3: CSALQMDGQGNEKLFF. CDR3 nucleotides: TGCAGTGCCCTCCAGATGGACGGACAGGGTAATGAAAAACTGTTTTTT.

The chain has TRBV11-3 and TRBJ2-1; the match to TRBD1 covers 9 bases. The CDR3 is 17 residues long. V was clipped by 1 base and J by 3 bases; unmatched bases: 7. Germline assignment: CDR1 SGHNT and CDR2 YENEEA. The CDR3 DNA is TGTGCCAGCAGCTTAGCGGGAGTGGGACAGGGCTACAATGAGCAGTTCTTC. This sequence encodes CASSLAGVGQGYNEQFF.

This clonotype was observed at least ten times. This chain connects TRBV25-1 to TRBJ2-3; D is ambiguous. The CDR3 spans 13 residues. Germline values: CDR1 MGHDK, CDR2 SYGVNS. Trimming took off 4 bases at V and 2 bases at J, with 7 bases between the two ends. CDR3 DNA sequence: TGTGCCAGCAGTGTGGGCTTCACAGATACGCAGTATTTT. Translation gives CASSVGFTDTQYF. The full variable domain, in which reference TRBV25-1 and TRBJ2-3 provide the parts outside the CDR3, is EADIYQTPRYLVIGTGKKITLECSQTMGHDKMYWYQQDPGMELHLIHYSYGVNSTEKGDLSSESTVSRIRTEHFPLTLESARPSHTSQYLCASSVGFTDTQYFGPGTRLTVL.

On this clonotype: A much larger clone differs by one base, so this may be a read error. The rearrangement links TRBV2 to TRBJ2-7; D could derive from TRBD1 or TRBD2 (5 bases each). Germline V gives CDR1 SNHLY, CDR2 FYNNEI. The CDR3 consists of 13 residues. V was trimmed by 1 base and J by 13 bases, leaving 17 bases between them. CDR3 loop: CASSEGGAGGTYF. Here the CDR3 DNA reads TGTGCCAGCAGTGAAGGAGGGGCAGGCGGCACTTACTTC.

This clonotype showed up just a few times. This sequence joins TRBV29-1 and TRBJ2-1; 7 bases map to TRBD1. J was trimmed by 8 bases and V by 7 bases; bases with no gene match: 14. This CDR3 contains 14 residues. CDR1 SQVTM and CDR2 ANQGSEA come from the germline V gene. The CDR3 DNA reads TGCAGCGGGCAATACAGGGGTGTTATCGATGAGCAGTTCTTC. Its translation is CSGQYRGVIDEQFF.

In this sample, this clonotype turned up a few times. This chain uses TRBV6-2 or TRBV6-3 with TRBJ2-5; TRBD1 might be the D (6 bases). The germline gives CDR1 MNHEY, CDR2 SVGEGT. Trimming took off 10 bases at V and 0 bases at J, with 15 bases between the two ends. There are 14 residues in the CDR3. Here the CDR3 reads CATFRDKYQETQYF. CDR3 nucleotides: TGTGCCACCTTCCGGGACAAGTACCAAGAGACCCAGTACTTC.

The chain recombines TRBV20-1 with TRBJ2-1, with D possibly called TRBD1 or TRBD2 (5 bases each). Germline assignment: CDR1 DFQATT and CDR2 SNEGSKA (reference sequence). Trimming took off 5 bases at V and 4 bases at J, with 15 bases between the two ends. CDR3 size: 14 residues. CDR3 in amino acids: CSAPYGTVYNEQFF. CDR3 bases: TGCAGTGCTCCTTATGGGACCGTTTACAATGAGCAGTTCTTC.

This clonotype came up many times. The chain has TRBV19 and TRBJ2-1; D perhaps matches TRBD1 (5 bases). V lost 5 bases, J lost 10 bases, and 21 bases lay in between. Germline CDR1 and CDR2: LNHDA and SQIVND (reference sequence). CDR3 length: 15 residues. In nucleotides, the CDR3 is TGTGCCAGTAGTTGGGGCCGGCGGAGCCCGCGGGAGCAGTTCTTC. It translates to CASSWGRRSPREQFF.

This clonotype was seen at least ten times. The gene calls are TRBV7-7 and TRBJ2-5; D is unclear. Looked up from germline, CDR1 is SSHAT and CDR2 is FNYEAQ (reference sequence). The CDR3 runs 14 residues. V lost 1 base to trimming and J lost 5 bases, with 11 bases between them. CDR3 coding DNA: TGTGCCAGCAGCTTAGGAGAAAGAGTCGAGACCCAGTACTTC. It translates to CASSLGERVETQYF.

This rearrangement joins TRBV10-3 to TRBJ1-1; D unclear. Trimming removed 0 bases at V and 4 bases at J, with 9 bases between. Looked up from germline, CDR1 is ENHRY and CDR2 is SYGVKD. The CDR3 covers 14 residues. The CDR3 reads CAISESSLPTEAFF. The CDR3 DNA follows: TGTGCCATCAGTGAGTCGAGTTTACCCACTGAAGCTTTCTTT.

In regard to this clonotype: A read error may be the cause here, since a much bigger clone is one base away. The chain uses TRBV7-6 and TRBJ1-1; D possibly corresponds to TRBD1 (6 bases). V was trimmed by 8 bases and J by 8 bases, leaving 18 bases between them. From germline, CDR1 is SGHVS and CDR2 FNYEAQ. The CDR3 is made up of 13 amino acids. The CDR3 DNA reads TGTGCCAGCGGCTCACCGGCCGGGACAGAAGCTTTCTTT. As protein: CASGSPAGTEAFF.

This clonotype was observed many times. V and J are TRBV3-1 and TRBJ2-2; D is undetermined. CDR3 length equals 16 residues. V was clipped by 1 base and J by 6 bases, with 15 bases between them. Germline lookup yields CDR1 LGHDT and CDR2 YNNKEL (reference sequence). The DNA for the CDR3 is TGTGCCAGCAGCCAAGTAGGATGGTATGACTCCGGGGAGCTGTTTTTT. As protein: CASSQVGWYDSGELFF.

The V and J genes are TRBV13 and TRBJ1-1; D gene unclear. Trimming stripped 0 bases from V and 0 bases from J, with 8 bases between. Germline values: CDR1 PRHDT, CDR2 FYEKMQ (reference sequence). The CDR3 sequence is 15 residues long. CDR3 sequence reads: CASSLGNSMNTEAFF. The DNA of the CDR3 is TGTGCCAGCAGCTTAGGCAACAGCATGAACACTGAAGCTTTCTTT. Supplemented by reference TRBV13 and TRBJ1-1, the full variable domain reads AAGVIQSPRHLIKEKRETATLKCYPIPRHDTVYWYQQGPGQDPQFLISFYEKMQSDKGSIPDRFSAQQFSDYHSELNMSSLELGDSALYFCASSLGNSMNTEAFFGQGTRLTVV.